The clone carrying this T cell receptor beta chain showed up just a few times. Its target is unknown. This entry is derived from a study of post-analysis software for immune sequencing data. Study results and limitations: When compared against controls, multiple sclerosis patients showed significantly lower normalized Chao1 diversity.

Carried by the TCR beta cDNA libraries were unique molecular identifiers. When about 0.9 to 11 million T cells were used, they gave a few hundred thousand cDNA molecules. TCRdb re-called the PCR reads through MiXCR, storing one row per CDR3 protein. This table has fewer than 550,000 distinct CDR3 sequences, around a third appearing once. The sequence was obtained from a girl under 18 with multiple sclerosis. Sequencing used blood.

As DNA, the CDR3 is TGCGCCAGCAGCCAAGATCGTTTGGTGCACGAGCAGTACTTC. Translating gives CASSQDRLVHEQYF. This chain connects TRBV4-1 to TRBJ2-7; D is ambiguous. V lost 0 bases, J lost 5 bases, and 11 bases lay in between. Per germline, CDR1 MGHRA and CDR2 YSYEKL. The CDR3 covers 14 residues.